This TCR beta chain stems from a study of control samples from healthy donors and cancer patients. Some clones are missing from TCRdb's copy, which holds only in-frame ones; the method was immunoSEQ multiplex PCR. The sample records 29,000 or so clones, around nine tenths being singletons. This clone was seen a handful of times. V was pared by 5 bases and J by 7 bases, with 23 bases between. The CDR3 is made up of 16 amino acids. The germline V gene has CDR1 SGHVS and CDR2 FQNEAQ. The chain is built from TRBV7-8 and TRBJ1-1; D ambiguous. The sequenced sample consisted of formalin-fixed, paraffin-embedded tissue. This TCR came from a female donor with melanoma. The CDR3 is CASSPRPGRSEGEAFF. Here the CDR3 DNA reads TGTGCCAGCAGCCCCCGTCCCGGGCGGTCGGAAGGTGAAGCTTTCTTT.